This T cell receptor (beta chain) derives from a study of Ad26.COV2.S vaccination and SARS-CoV-2 variants. The treatment was: roughly 18 received Ad26.COV2.S at low or high dose, single or two shots; about 5 received placebo; per-sample allocation not given. Material that was analyzed had been drawn on day 63 after the first vaccine or placebo injection. Only in-frame clones appear in the TCRdb table, and some are missing; sequencing was by immunoSEQ multiplex PCR. The profile shows hundreds of thousands of clones, 70% to 90% of them singletons. The material sequenced was peripheral blood, taken in a trial of Ad26.COV2.S vaccine versus placebo. The receptor's source is a person between 18 and 60 years old who received the Ad26.COV2.S COVID-19 vaccine or a placebo.

The CDR3 DNA reads as TGTGCCAGCAGCTTAGGACCCGCGGACCTTCCCACAGATACGCAGTATTTT. Protein sequence: CASSLGPADLPTDTQYF. The V call is TRBV11-3, the J call TRBJ2-3; the D is unclear. The CDR3 has 17 amino acids. Germline V gene lookup returns CDR1 SGHNT and CDR2 YENEEA. Trimming pared 1 base from V and 2 bases from J, leaving 16 bases between.